The sequence of this T cell receptor beta chain was determined in a study of cytomegalovirus exposure and HLA in healthy donors. Vbeta (60) and Jbeta (13) primers were used in the PCR. This table comes from immunoSEQ multiplex PCR, and its TCRdb copy is limited to in-frame clones, with some not included. This table lists roughly 120,000 clones. Germline lookup yields CDR1 SGHNT and CDR2 YYREEE (reference sequence). The CDR3 loop spans 16 amino acids. Trimming at V came to 4 bases and at J to 1 base, leaving 10 bases not matched to a gene. This receptor was identified in a man younger than 35 in good health and CMV-seronegative. Source material: PBMCs. The chain has TRBV5-4 and TRBJ2-5; 7 bases agree with TRBD2. This CDR3 reads CASSPVGRGTQETQYF. The CDR3 nucleotides read TGTGCCAGCAGCCCTGTTGGGCGGGGGACCCAAGAGACCCAGTACTTC.